This passage covers 17 T cell receptor beta chains from one sample sequenced in a study of T-cell memory formation after mild COVID-19. MiXCR was run by TCRdb on the 5' RACE reads, yielding one entry per CDR3 protein. The table includes roughly 47,000 distinct CDR3 sequences, approximately 7.6% detected once. Sequenced sample: PBMCs or a T cell subset sorted from them (not recorded which). The receptors come from a man aged 18 to 29 who had mild COVID-19 (a few samples of this study predate the infection). Cell type and time point are not known.

This clonotype was seen many times. CDR3 DNA sequence: TGCGCCAGCAGCTGGAACCCGGGGGCTAAAGAGACCCAGTACTTC. Its protein is CASSWNPGAKETQYF. V is TRBV5-1 and J is TRBJ2-5; the D call may be TRBD1 or TRBD2 (6 bases each). Germline CDR1 and CDR2: SGHRS and YFSETQ. Trimming pared 3 bases from V and 3 bases from J, leaving 15 bases between. This CDR3 has 15 amino acids.

The sample holds many counts of this clonotype. The rearrangement uses TRBV5-1 and TRBJ2-3; D remains ambiguous. The CDR3 spans 14 residues. V was pared by 0 bases and J by 4 bases, with 9 bases between. Per the germline V gene, CDR1 is SGHRS and CDR2 is YFSETQ. The CDR3 bases are TGCGCCAGCAGCTTGGCAAACTTTCCAGATACGCAGTATTTT. Its translation is CASSLANFPDTQYF.

The chain is built from TRBV5-6 and TRBJ2-5, with 7 bases aligning to TRBD1. CDR3 size: 14 residues. Germline V lookup: CDR1 SGHDT, CDR2 YYEEEE. The J segment lost 5 bases and the V segment lost 4 bases, leaving 8 bases of the junction unmatched. CDR3: CASSPGGPGETQYF. In DNA, the CDR3 is TGTGCCAGCAGCCCAGGGGGACCCGGGGAGACCCAGTACTTC.

The V and J genes are TRBV5-5 and TRBJ1-3; 7 positions match TRBD1. The length of the CDR3 is 15 residues. Germline-derived CDR1 and CDR2 are SGHKS and YYEKEE (reference sequence). Trimming at V came to 4 bases and at J to 0 bases, leaving 4 bases not matched to a gene. The CDR3, as DNA: TGTGCCAGCAGCAAGACAGGGAACTCTGGAAACACCATATATTTT. Protein: CASSKTGNSGNTIYF.

This clonotype was recorded a few times. This chain joins TRBV14 and TRBJ2-3; 8 bases are a match to TRBD1. V was clipped by 5 bases and J by 2 bases; unmatched bases: 9. CDR1 SGHDN and CDR2 FVKESK come from the germline V gene. This CDR3 is built from 16 residues. The CDR3 protein is CASSFRTGMNTDTQYF. For the CDR3, the DNA is TGTGCCAGCAGCTTTCGGACAGGGATGAACACAGATACGCAGTATTTT.

This clonotype was observed a handful of times. The V gene is TRBV20-1, the J gene TRBJ2-7, with TRBD1 matching 12 bases. Looked up from germline, CDR1 is DFQATT and CDR2 is SNEGSKA (reference sequence). This CDR3 is built from 16 residues. After removal of 6 bases from V and 5 bases from J, the junction contained 14 bases not matched to a gene. This CDR3 reads CSATNPGTGGLDEQYF. The CDR3 nucleotides read TGCAGTGCGACCAACCCCGGGACAGGGGGCCTGGACGAGCAGTACTTC.

This clonotype has at least ten counts. The chain carries TRBV12-3 or TRBV12-4 and TRBJ1-5; the D gene is possibly TRBD1 (5 bases). The CDR3 has 15 residues. V was clipped by 6 bases and J by 7 bases, with 19 bases between them. The CDR3 nucleotides are TGTGCCAGCAGCCTCGGTGAGGGCAGGGCACAGCCCCAGCATTTT. Translating gives CASSLGEGRAQPQHF.

This chain connects TRBV5-1 to TRBJ2-2; possible D gene TRBD1, 6 bases. The V gene lost 4 bases and the J gene lost 0 bases, with 13 bases spanning the gap. In germline, CDR1 is SGHRS, CDR2 YFSETQ. The CDR3 spans 16 residues. The CDR3, as DNA: TGCGCCAGCAGCCGCTCGGACAGCGCGAACACCGGGGAGCTGTTTTTT. Residues: CASSRSDSANTGELFF. Full variable domain (rest looked up from reference TRBV5-1 and TRBJ2-2): KAGVTQTPRYLIKTRGQQVTLSCSPISGHRSVSWYQQTPGQGLQFLFEYFSETQRNKGNFPGRFSGRQFSNSRSEMNVSTLELGDSALYLCASSRSDSANTGELFFGEGSRLTVL.

The J gene is TRBJ2-3, the V gene TRBV28; the match to TRBD2 covers 8 bases. J lost 11 bases, V lost 6 bases, and 10 bases had no gene match. Germline V CDR1 and CDR2: MDHEN, SYDVKM. The CDR3 contains 13 residues. CDR3 sequence: CASSPGLAVMQYF. The CDR3 DNA is TGTGCCAGCAGCCCAGGACTAGCTGTGATGCAGTATTTT.

In this sample, this clonotype turned up many times. The CDR3 nucleotides are TGTGCCACCGGGGCCCGCACTGGGGCCAACGTCCTGACTTTC. Translated, it gives CATGARTGANVLTF. The chain joins TRBV24-1 to TRBJ2-6, with D possibly being TRBD1 (5 bases). The CDR3 is made up of 14 amino acids. Germline-derived CDR1 and CDR2 are KGHDR and SFDVKD. Trimming left V 9 bases short and J 2 bases short, with 10 bases between.

The CDR3 here is CASSLAGEKAFF. CDR3 nucleotide sequence: TGTGCCAGCAGCTTAGCTGGAGAAAAGGCTTTCTTT. V gene TRBV7-9 combines with J gene TRBJ1-1; D gene ambiguous. Germline V gives CDR1 SEHNR, CDR2 FQNEAQ (reference sequence). The CDR3 contains 12 residues. Trimming took 0 bases from V and 11 from J, leaving 10 bases between them.

Concerning this clonotype itself: The junction departs from the called germline gene at one end, perhaps through a read error. This sequence joins TRBV12-3 or TRBV12-4 and TRBJ2-6; D is unclear. The CDR3 runs to 12 residues. The CDR3 nucleotides read TGTGCCAGCAGTCCTGGGTCCAACGTCCTGACTTTC. Amino acids: CASSPGSNVLTF.

In its sample, this clonotype was seen a few times. The J gene is TRBJ2-1, the V gene TRBV7-9, with 8 nucleotides matching TRBD2. The ends lost 5 bases at V and 3 bases at J; junction bases unmatched: 9. Germline lookup yields CDR1 SEHNR and CDR2 FQNEAQ (reference sequence). This CDR3 is built from 16 residues. The CDR3 reads CASSPRGTSGYNEQFF. In nucleotides, the CDR3 is TGTGCCAGCAGCCCCCGGGGTACTAGCGGCTACAATGAGCAGTTCTTC.

This clonotype was observed a handful of times. This chain joins TRBV15 and TRBJ2-7, with D possibly TRBD2 on 5 matching bases. The germline V and J ends were trimmed by 1 base and 5 bases, with 15 bases remaining between them. This CDR3 has 15 amino acids. From germline, CDR1 is LNHNV and CDR2 YYDKDF (reference sequence). In nucleotides, the CDR3 is TGTGCCACCAGCAGAGTCGGGGTGGATTTCGACGAGCAGTACTTC. Translated: CATSRVGVDFDEQYF.

This clonotype was found a few times. The V and J genes are TRBV19 and TRBJ2-5; 8 nucleotides match TRBD1. The germline gives CDR1 LNHDA, CDR2 SQIVND (reference sequence). This CDR3 spans 15 amino acids. The trim removed 5 bases at V and 1 base at J, leaving 6 bases unmatched. CDR3 sequence (DNA): TGTGCCAGTAGTCCCGGGACAGGAACCCAAGAGACCCAGTACTTC. Protein product: CASSPGTGTQETQYF.

Only a few counts were recorded for this clonotype. The V and J genes are TRBV5-5 and TRBJ1-5, with unresolved D. The germline gives CDR1 SGHKS, CDR2 YYEKEE (reference sequence). Deletions cut 2 bases from V and 3 bases from J, with 9 bases between. There are 14 residues in the CDR3. CDR3 residues: CASSFAGNNQPQHF. CDR3 nucleotide sequence: TGTGCCAGCAGCTTCGCAGGCAACAATCAGCCCCAGCATTTT. The entire variable domain, with the rest obtained from reference TRBV5-5 and TRBJ1-5, is as follows: DAGVTQSPTHLIKTRGQQVTLRCSPISGHKSVSWYQQVLGQGPQFIFQYYEKEERGRGNFPDRFSARQFPNYSSELNVNALLLGDSALYLCASSFAGNNQPQHFGDGTRLSIL.

This clonotype has only a few counts. V gene TRBV2 combines with J gene TRBJ1-2; 7 bases are shared with TRBD1. V shed 7 bases and J 0 bases; nucleotides not matched to a gene: 5. CDR1 is SNHLY and CDR2 is FYNNEI in the germline V gene. The CDR3 covers 14 residues. In DNA, the CDR3 is TGTGCCAGCATCAGACAGGGAGCTAACTATGGCTACACCTTC. Amino acid sequence: CASIRQGANYGYTF. The whole variable domain, remainder taken from reference TRBV2 and TRBJ1-2, is EPEVTQTPSHQVTQMGQEVILRCVPISNHLYFYWYRQILGQKVEFLVSFYNNEISEKSEIFDDQFSVERPDGSNFTLKIRSTKLEDSAMYFCASIRQGANYGYTFGSGTRLTVV.